One and the same sample provided the 23 T cell receptor beta chains below, sequenced in a study of cytomegalovirus exposure and HLA in healthy donors. Use of 60 Vbeta and 13 Jbeta primers characterized the PCR. TCRdb's table, derived via immunoSEQ multiplex PCR, lists solely in-frame clones and lacks some. The sample has more than 90,000 clones; 60% to 75% are singletons. The sequenced sample was PBMCs. The receptors here all came from a woman aged 35 to 49 in good health and CMV-seronegative.

The genes are TRBV7-9 and TRBJ2-3; D not resolved. The CDR3 consists of 13 residues. Germline lookup yields CDR1 SEHNR and CDR2 FQNEAQ (reference sequence). V lost 5 bases, J lost 0 bases, and 6 bases lay in between. The CDR3 region is CASSARSTDTQYF. The CDR3 nucleotides are TGTGCCAGCAGCGCTAGGAGCACAGATACGCAGTATTTT.

This chain joins TRBV5-6 and TRBJ2-3; maybe TRBD2 (5 bases). Trimming stripped 4 bases from V and 1 base from J, with 19 bases between. Germline V gene lookup returns CDR1 SGHDT and CDR2 YYEEEE. The CDR3 spans 17 residues. The CDR3 bases are TGTGCCAGCAGCGTAAATGCGGGCCGCCGGGGCACAGATACGCAGTATTTT. Protein sequence: CASSVNAGRRGTDTQYF.

The chain employs TRBV7-2 and TRBJ2-7; weak D call: TRBD2 (7 bases). CDR1 SGHTA and CDR2 FQGNSA come from the germline V gene. The CDR3 consists of 14 residues. V lost 8 bases to trimming and J lost 0 bases, with 14 bases between them. The CDR3 coding sequence is TGTGCCAGCTCCCGGGGGGCGAGCTCCTACGAGCAGTACTTC. It is translated as CASSRGASSYEQYF.

The chain has TRBV19 and TRBJ2-1; D gene uncertain. The CDR3 spans 15 residues. Trimming removed 9 bases at V and 6 bases at J, with 21 bases between. CDR1 and CDR2 from the germline V gene are LNHDA and SQIVND (reference sequence). CDR3 sequence: CASEALGISSNEQFF. The CDR3 DNA sequence: TGTGCCAGCGAGGCTCTCGGCATATCGAGCAATGAGCAGTTCTTC. Full variable domain (missing parts from reference TRBV19 and TRBJ2-1): DGGITQSPKYLFRKEGQNVTLSCEQNLNHDAMYWYRQDPGQGLRLIYYSQIVNDFQKGDIAEGYSVSREKKESFPLTVTSAQKNPTAFYLCASEALGISSNEQFFGPGTRLTVL.

The chain couples TRBV6-5 to TRBJ1-5; possibly TRBD1 for D (5 bases). The CDR3 sequence is 15 residues long. Germline V gene data show CDR1 as MNHEY and CDR2 as SVGAGI. The V and J ends lost 7 bases and 3 bases respectively, with 16 bases between them. The CDR3 DNA sequence: TGTGCCAGCACCCCCGTGGGGGGTGTCAATCAGCCCCAGCATTTT. This encodes CASTPVGGVNQPQHF.

Here the CDR3 reads CAWSVSGVSGNTIYF. In nucleotides, the CDR3 is TGTGCCTGGAGTGTGTCAGGGGTCTCTGGAAACACCATATATTTT. The chain uses TRBV30 and TRBJ1-3; TRBD1 might be the D (6 bases). Per the germline V gene, CDR1 is GTSNPN and CDR2 is SVGIG (reference sequence). V lost 0 bases and J 0 bases, leaving 9 bases between the germline ends. There are 15 residues in the CDR3.

V gene TRBV2 combines with J gene TRBJ2-3; TRBD1 matches 8 bases. Germline assignment: CDR1 SNHLY and CDR2 FYNNEI. V lost 5 bases, J lost 3 bases, and 4 bases stayed unmatched. The CDR3 contains 14 residues. CDR3 residues: CASSPDRATDTQYF. The CDR3 DNA is TGTGCCAGCAGTCCGGACAGGGCTACAGATACGCAGTATTTT.

The V gene is TRBV11-2, the J gene TRBJ2-7; 8 positions agree with TRBD1. The germline V gene encodes CDR1 SGHAT and CDR2 FQNNGV. The V segment lost 5 bases and the J segment 3 bases; nucleotides outside the gene matches: 6. The CDR3 is 14 amino acids. CDR3 loop: CASSHQQGDYEQYF. In DNA form, the CDR3 reads TGTGCCAGCAGCCATCAACAGGGGGACTACGAGCAGTACTTC.

This clone was counted between two and nine times. The V call is TRBV9, the J call TRBJ1-6, with 9 bases aligning to TRBD1. V trimming: 3 bases; J trimming: 11 bases; junction bases outside the gene matches: 6. The germline gives CDR1 SGDLS, CDR2 YYNGEE. This CDR3 is built from 14 residues. The CDR3 nucleotides read TGTGCCAGCAGCGAGGACAGGGGAAATACACCCCTCCACTTT. It encodes CASSEDRGNTPLHF.

V is TRBV15 and J is TRBJ1-3, with 7 positions matching TRBD1. In germline, CDR1 is LNHNV, CDR2 YYDKDF (reference sequence). V shed 5 bases and J 6 bases; nucleotides not matched to a gene: 16. The CDR3 contains 17 residues. CDR3 DNA sequence: TGTGCCACCAGCTTCCCGACCGGACAGGACTACGCAAACACCATATATTTT. Protein sequence: CATSFPTGQDYANTIYF.

J is TRBJ1-4 and V is TRBV6-1; D is perhaps TRBD1 (6 bases). Germline V CDR1 and CDR2: MNHNS, SASEGT. CDR3 length: 15 residues. V lost 8 bases to trimming and J lost 7 bases, with 20 bases between them. The CDR3 DNA is TGTGCCAGCCGCACTACAGGGCGATTGGGTGAAAAACTGTTTTTT. Encoded protein: CASRTTGRLGEKLFF.

The chain carries TRBV21-1 and TRBJ2-2; no check of the table's D call, TRBD2, against the DNA was made. TRBV21-1 is given as a pseudogene. The CDR3 covers 16 residues. The CDR3 reads CASSKVEGGPGGELFF. The CDR3 DNA reads as TGTGCCAGCAGCAAAGTGGAGGGCGGGCCCGGGGGGGAGCTGTTTTTT.

V and J are TRBV19 and TRBJ2-1, with 15 bases that match TRBD2. After removal of 6 bases from V and 7 bases from J, the junction contained 7 bases not matched to a gene. CDR3 size: 16 residues. In germline, CDR1 is LNHDA, CDR2 SQIVND (reference sequence). The CDR3 DNA reads TGTGCCAGTAGGGGACTAGCGGGAGGAGGAAGGAATGAGCAGTTCTTC. Residues: CASRGLAGGGRNEQFF.

This clone was counted between two and nine times. The chain is built from TRBV5-1 and TRBJ2-7; D possibly corresponds to TRBD1 (7 bases). Trimming left V 0 bases short and J 6 bases short, with 16 bases between. Germline CDR1 is SGHRS and CDR2 is YFSETQ. This CDR3 region has 15 residues. The CDR3 sequence: CASSLAVDREAEQYF. The CDR3 region has the DNA TGCGCCAGCAGCTTGGCTGTTGACAGGGAGGCCGAGCAGTACTTC.

The chain couples TRBV2 to TRBJ1-4, with D possibly matching TRBD1 (5 bases). V was shortened by 4 bases and J by 7 bases, with 10 bases between the two germline ends. In germline, CDR1 is SNHLY, CDR2 FYNNEI. The CDR3 contains 13 residues. The CDR3 sequence: CASSGPTGEKLFF. The CDR3 DNA reads TGTGCCAGCAGTGGGCCTACAGGTGAAAAACTGTTTTTT.

This clone came up a few times. V and J are TRBV5-1 and TRBJ1-1; 7 nucleotides match TRBD1. CDR1 and CDR2 from the germline V gene are SGHRS and YFSETQ. This CDR3 spans 16 amino acids. The J segment lost 0 bases and the V segment lost 2 bases, leaving 7 bases of the junction unmatched. The chain's CDR3 is CASSFLPGQMNTEAFF. Written as DNA, the CDR3 is TGCGCCAGCAGCTTTTTGCCGGGACAGATGAACACTGAAGCTTTCTTT.

The CDR3 reads CASSEWTAQETQYF. The CDR3 nucleotides are TGTGCCAGCAGCGAGTGGACAGCCCAAGAGACCCAGTACTTC. V usage is TRBV5-5 and J usage is TRBJ2-5; D may be TRBD1 (6 bases). The length of the CDR3 is 14 residues. CDR1 is SGHKS, CDR2 YYEKEE, per germline (reference sequence). V shed 4 bases and J shed 1 base, with 11 bases lying between them.

The J gene is TRBJ2-1, the V gene TRBV14, with 8 bases aligning to TRBD2. J was trimmed by 8 bases and V by 1 base; bases with no gene match: 7. The germline V gene encodes CDR1 SGHDN and CDR2 FVKESK. The CDR3 has 15 amino acids. CDR3 sequence reads: CASSQVRLAYDEQFF. The CDR3 DNA reads TGTGCCAGCAGCCAAGTTCGACTAGCGTATGATGAGCAGTTCTTC.

J is TRBJ1-4 and V is TRBV30, with TRBD1 as a possible D gene (6 bases). The V end was cut by 3 bases, the J end by 1 base, with 6 bases between. Germline assignment: CDR1 GTSNPN and CDR2 SVGIG (reference sequence). The CDR3 covers 13 residues. The CDR3 DNA sequence: TGTGCCTGGAGCAGGGGAACTAATGAAAAACTGTTTTTT. Its translation is CAWSRGTNEKLFF.

V and J are TRBV7-9 and TRBJ1-1, with TRBD1 as a possible D gene (6 bases). V lost 1 base and J 5 bases, leaving 11 bases between the germline ends. The CDR3 consists of 14 residues. Germline values: CDR1 SEHNR, CDR2 FQNEAQ (reference sequence). The CDR3 DNA sequence: TGTGCCAGCAGCTTAGTTTGGGGGCAAACTGAAGCTTTCTTT. Protein sequence: CASSLVWGQTEAFF.

This clone has more than one count but fewer than ten. The CDR3: CASKRRDRGSETQYF. The DNA of the CDR3 is TGTGCCAGCAAGAGAAGAGACAGGGGGTCAGAGACCCAGTACTTC. The chain uses TRBV6-5 and TRBJ2-5; 9 bases fit TRBD1. The J segment lost 4 bases and the V segment lost 7 bases, leaving 10 bases of the junction unmatched. CDR1 is MNHEY and CDR2 is SVGAGI in the germline V gene. This CDR3 comprises 15 residues.

A note on this clone: Other nucleotide sequences in the sample specify the same CDR3. The V and J genes are TRBV10-3 and TRBJ2-2; TRBD1 aligns across 8 bases. The CDR3 totals 15 residues. Germline CDR1 ENHRY, CDR2 SYGVKD. Trimming at V came to 6 bases and at J to 3 bases, leaving 6 bases not matched to a gene. CDR3 sequence: CAIRPGTGDTGELFF. CDR3 bases: TGTGCCATCAGGCCCGGGACAGGAGACACCGGGGAGCTGTTTTTT.

V usage is TRBV27 and J usage is TRBJ1-1; 8 positions match TRBD1. The J segment lost 0 bases and the V segment lost 5 bases, leaving 8 bases of the junction unmatched. Germline V gene data show CDR1 as MNHEY and CDR2 as SMNVEV (reference sequence). The CDR3 sequence is 16 residues long. CDR3 region: CASSAGQGPMNTEAFF. The CDR3, as DNA: TGTGCCAGCAGTGCAGGACAGGGACCAATGAACACTGAAGCTTTCTTT.